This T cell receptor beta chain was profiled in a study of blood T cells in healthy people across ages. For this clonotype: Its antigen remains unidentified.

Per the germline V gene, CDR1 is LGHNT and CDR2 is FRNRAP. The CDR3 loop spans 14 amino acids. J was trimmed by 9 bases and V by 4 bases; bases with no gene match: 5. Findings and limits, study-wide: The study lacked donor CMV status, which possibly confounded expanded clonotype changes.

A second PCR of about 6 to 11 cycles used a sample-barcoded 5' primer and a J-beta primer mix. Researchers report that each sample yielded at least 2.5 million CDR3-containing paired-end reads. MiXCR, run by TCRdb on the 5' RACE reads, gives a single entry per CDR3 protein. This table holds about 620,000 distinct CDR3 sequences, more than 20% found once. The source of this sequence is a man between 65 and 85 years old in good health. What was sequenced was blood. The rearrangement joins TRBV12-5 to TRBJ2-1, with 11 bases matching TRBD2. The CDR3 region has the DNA TGTGCTAGTGGTTGGGGACTAGCGGAATCTGAGCAGTTCTTC. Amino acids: CASGWGLAESEQFF.